The next 17 T cell receptor beta chains were all read from a single sample in a study of blood T cell repertoires in COVID-19. The assay was immunoSEQ multiplex PCR, and TCRdb's table has in-frame clones only and misses some. Of some 30,000 clones listed, roughly 88% are singletons. The sample consisted of peripheral blood. Receptor source: a human donor in a cohort sampled during active COVID-19.

This clone was detected once. V is TRBV7-3 and J is TRBJ2-3; 8 bases align to TRBD2. Germline CDR1 and CDR2: SGHTA and FQGTGA. With 3 bases clipped from V and 5 bases from J, the junction kept 7 bases outside the gene matches. CDR3 length: 15 amino acids. In nucleotides, the CDR3 is TGTGCCAGCAGCTTGGCGGGGGGCAGGGGAGATACGCAGTATTTT. This translates into CASSLAGGRGDTQYF.

V usage is TRBV19 and J usage is TRBJ1-2, with a tentative D call TRBD1 (6 bases). Trimming shortened V by 10 bases and J by 4 bases, and 16 bases separated the two germline ends. Germline CDR1 LNHDA, CDR2 SQIVND (reference sequence). This CDR3 is 13 amino acids long. For the CDR3, the DNA is TGTGCCACGACACAGGGAGCCCTCTATGGCTACACCTTC. It translates to CATTQGALYGYTF.

The chain has TRBV30 and TRBJ1-1; D gene ambiguous. This CDR3 contains 11 residues. Germline V gives CDR1 GTSNPN, CDR2 SVGIG (reference sequence). V gave up 1 base and J gave up 10 bases, with 10 bases separating them. The CDR3 loop reads CAWSEAEVAFF. The CDR3, as DNA: TGTGCCTGGAGTGAGGCAGAGGTAGCTTTCTTT.

V usage is TRBV29-1 and J usage is TRBJ2-2; weak D call: TRBD2 (7 bases). Germline CDR1 SQVTM, CDR2 ANQGSEA. The CDR3 is 15 amino acids. V was shortened by 7 bases and J by 1 base, with 16 bases between the two germline ends. In DNA, the CDR3 is TGCAGCGCCGTCCGGGGGGCTATGAACACCGGGGAGCTGTTTTTT. Translating gives CSAVRGAMNTGELFF.

This clone was recorded once. V and J are TRBV7-8 and TRBJ2-5; 8 bases match TRBD2. Trimming at V came to 6 bases and at J to 7 bases, leaving 10 bases not matched to a gene. CDR1 is SGHVS, CDR2 FQNEAQ, per germline. The length of the CDR3 is 14 residues. The CDR3 sequence is CASRNAGGGWTQYF. The CDR3 DNA is TGTGCCAGCAGAAACGCGGGGGGCGGGTGGACCCAGTACTTC.

This chain uses TRBV18 with TRBJ1-3; D gene ambiguous. Between the trimmed V and J ends, which lost 3 bases and 0 bases, there was a span of 12 bases. This CDR3 is 16 amino acids long. CDR1 is KGHSH, CDR2 LQKENI, per germline. CDR3 nucleotide sequence: TGTGCCAGCTCACCGAGTGCCTCGTCCTCTGGAAACACCATATATTTT. Amino acid sequence: CASSPSASSSGNTIYF. Supplemented by reference TRBV18 and TRBJ1-3, the full variable domain reads NAGVMQNPRHLVRRRGQEARLRCSPMKGHSHVYWYRQLPEEGLKFMVYLQKENIIDESGMPKERFSAEFPKEGPSILRIQQVVRGDSAAYFCASSPSASSSGNTIYFGEGSWLTVV.

This chain connects TRBV7-7 to TRBJ2-3; 9 bases are a match to TRBD2. Losses at the gene ends were 3 bases for V and 2 bases for J; bases not matched to a gene: 3. The CDR3 runs 15 residues. Germline assignment: CDR1 SSHAT and CDR2 FNYEAQ (reference sequence). CDR3: CASSFLAGSTDTQYF. The CDR3 DNA reads TGTGCCAGCAGCTTCCTAGCGGGGTCCACAGATACGCAGTATTTT.

The J gene is TRBJ1-1, the V gene TRBV12-5, with TRBD1 identical over 7 bases. In germline, CDR1 is LGHNT, CDR2 FRNRAP. With 9 bases clipped from V and 4 bases from J, the junction kept 8 bases outside the gene matches. This CDR3 is built from 13 residues. CDR3 bases: TGTGCTAGCTCTCGCCAGGGGGGCACTGAAGCTTTCTTT. Translated: CASSRQGGTEAFF.

This clone has only a few counts. J is TRBJ1-2 and V is TRBV5-6, with TRBD1 matching over 10 bases. This CDR3 has 15 amino acids. Trimming took 5 bases from V and 4 from J; bases not matched to a gene: 8. Germline V gene sequence: CDR1 SGHDT, CDR2 YYEEEE. Written as DNA, the CDR3 is TGTGCCAGCAGAGAGACAGGGGGCGAGCCCTATGGCTACACCTTC. Its translation: CASRETGGEPYGYTF.

The J gene is TRBJ2-7, the V gene TRBV7-3, with 7 bases that match TRBD1. Trimming took 2 bases from V and 5 from J; bases not matched to a gene: 6. Looked up from germline, CDR1 is SGHTA and CDR2 is FQGTGA. The CDR3 is 14 residues long. The CDR3 region is CASSLGAGGDEQYF. CDR3 in DNA: TGTGCCAGCAGCTTAGGGGCAGGGGGAGACGAGCAGTACTTC.

The V gene is TRBV6-2 or TRBV6-3, the J gene TRBJ2-6; 10 bases agree with TRBD1. The V segment lost 6 bases and the J segment 2 bases; nucleotides outside the gene matches: 4. Germline CDR1 is MNHEY and CDR2 is SVGEGT. The CDR3 contains 16 residues. In DNA, the CDR3 is TGTGCCAGCAGCTGGACAGGGGGAGCTGGGGCCAACGTCCTGACTTTC. Amino acid sequence: CASSWTGGAGANVLTF.

This chain links TRBV7-2 with TRBJ2-7, with 10 bases that match TRBD2. This CDR3 comprises 14 residues. Trimming at V came to 4 bases and at J to 6 bases, leaving 6 bases not matched to a gene. Germline loops: CDR1 SGHTA, CDR2 FQGNSA. CDR3 DNA: TGTGCCAGCAGCTCGCGGACTAGCGGCCGCGAGCAGTACTTC. As protein: CASSSRTSGREQYF.

The gene calls are TRBV19 and TRBJ1-2, with D hard to call. The CDR3 is 11 residues long. The germline gives CDR1 LNHDA, CDR2 SQIVND (reference sequence). V shed 2 bases and J shed 7 bases, with 5 bases lying between them. The CDR3 loop is CASSITSGYTF. CDR3 bases: TGTGCCAGTAGTATAACATCTGGCTACACCTTC.

The chain combines TRBV4-2 with TRBJ1-1, with unresolved D. This CDR3 has 14 amino acids. CDR1 and CDR2 from the germline V gene are LGHNA and YNFKEQ. Trimming cost V 1 base and J 1 base, with 7 bases left between them. CDR3 loop: CASSQGGGNTEAFF. The CDR3 DNA reads as TGTGCCAGCAGCCAAGGAGGTGGGAACACTGAAGCTTTCTTT.

The rearrangement uses TRBV7-2 and TRBJ2-2; D is unclear. V gave up 1 base and J gave up 9 bases, with 15 bases separating them. This CDR3 has 15 amino acids. Germline CDR1 SGHTA, CDR2 FQGNSA. The CDR3 bases are TGTGCCAGCAGCTTAGGCGGTACGGAGTCCCGGGAGCTGTTTTTT. It translates to CASSLGGTESRELFF.

The chain couples TRBV4-2 to TRBJ1-5; D gene ambiguous. The length of the CDR3 is 16 residues. Germline CDR1 reads LGHNA; CDR2 reads YNFKEQ. Trimming took 0 bases from V and 2 from J, leaving 11 bases between them. The CDR3 DNA sequence: TGTGCCAGCAGCCAAGATGGGGAGGTTCGCAATCAGCCCCAGCATTTT. This gives the protein CASSQDGEVRNQPQHF.

The chain links TRBV7-9 to TRBJ2-5; 9 bases agree with TRBD2. Looked up from germline, CDR1 is SEHNR and CDR2 is FQNEAQ (reference sequence). The ends lost 5 bases at V and 5 bases at J; junction bases unmatched: 15. This CDR3 spans 17 amino acids. The CDR3 nucleotides are TGTGCCAGCAGCCCAGAGAGGAGGCGGGGGGGCCTTGAGACCCAGTACTTC. Residues: CASSPERRRGGLETQYF.